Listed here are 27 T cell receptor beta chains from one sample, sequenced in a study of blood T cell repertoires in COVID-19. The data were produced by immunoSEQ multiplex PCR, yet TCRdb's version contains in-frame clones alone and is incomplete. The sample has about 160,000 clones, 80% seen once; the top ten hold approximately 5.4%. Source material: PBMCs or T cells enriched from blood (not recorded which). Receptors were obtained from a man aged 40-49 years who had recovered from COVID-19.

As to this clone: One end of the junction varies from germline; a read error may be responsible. The CDR3, as DNA: TGTGCCAGCAGCCAAGGGAGAAGCGGGGGGGCGCTGTTTTTT. This codes for CASSQGRSGGALFF. The V gene is TRBV3-1 (or the pseudogene TRBV3-2), the J gene TRBJ2-2; TRBD2 agrees at 10 bases. Germline V gives CDR1 LGHDT, CDR2 YNNKEL (reference sequence). This CDR3 contains 14 residues.

The CDR3 sequence is CASSRDGQGNTDTQYF. The CDR3 DNA sequence: TGTGCCAGCTCACGGGATGGACAGGGTAACACAGATACGCAGTATTTT. This rearrangement joins TRBV18 to TRBJ2-3, with 8 bases lining up with TRBD1. The CDR3 covers 16 residues. Per the germline V gene, CDR1 is KGHSH and CDR2 is LQKENI. Trimming removed 4 bases from V and 2 bases from J; junction bases left unmatched: 8.

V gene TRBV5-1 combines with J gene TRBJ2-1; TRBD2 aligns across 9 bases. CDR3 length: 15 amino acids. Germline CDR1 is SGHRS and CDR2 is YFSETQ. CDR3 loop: CATTESGGTYNEQFF. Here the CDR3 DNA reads TGCGCGACCACTGAAAGCGGGGGGACTTACAATGAGCAGTTCTTC.

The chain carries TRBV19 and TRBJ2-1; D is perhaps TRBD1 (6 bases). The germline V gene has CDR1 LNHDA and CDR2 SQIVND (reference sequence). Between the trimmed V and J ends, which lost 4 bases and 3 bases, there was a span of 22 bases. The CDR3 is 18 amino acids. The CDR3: CASSKTPLYRVYYNEQFF. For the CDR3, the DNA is TGTGCCAGTAGTAAAACCCCCCTTTACAGGGTTTACTACAATGAGCAGTTCTTC.

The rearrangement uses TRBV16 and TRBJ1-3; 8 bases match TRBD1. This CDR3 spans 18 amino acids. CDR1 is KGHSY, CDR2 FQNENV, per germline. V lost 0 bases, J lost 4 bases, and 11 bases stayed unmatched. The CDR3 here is CASSQSSGRGLGGNTIYF. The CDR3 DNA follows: TGTGCCAGCAGCCAATCATCCGGCAGGGGGCTAGGAGGAAACACCATATATTTT. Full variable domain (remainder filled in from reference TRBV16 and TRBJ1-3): GEEVAQTPKHLVRGEGQKAKLYCAPIKGHSYVFWYQQVLKNEFKFLISFQNENVFDETGMPKERFSAKCLPNSPCSLEIQATKLEDSAVYFCASSQSSGRGLGGNTIYFGEGSWLTVV.

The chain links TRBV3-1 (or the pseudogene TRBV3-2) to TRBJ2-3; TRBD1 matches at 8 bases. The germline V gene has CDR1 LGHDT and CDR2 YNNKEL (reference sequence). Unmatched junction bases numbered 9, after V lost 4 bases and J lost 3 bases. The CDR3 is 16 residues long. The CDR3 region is CASSLKDRVRTDTQYF. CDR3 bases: TGTGCCAGCAGCCTAAAGGACAGGGTAAGAACAGATACGCAGTATTTT.

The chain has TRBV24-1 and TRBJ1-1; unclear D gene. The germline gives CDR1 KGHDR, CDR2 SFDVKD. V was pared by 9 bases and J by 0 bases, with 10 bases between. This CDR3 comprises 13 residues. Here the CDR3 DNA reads TGTGCCACCGAGGGTGGATTGAACACTGAAGCTTTCTTT. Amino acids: CATEGGLNTEAFF.

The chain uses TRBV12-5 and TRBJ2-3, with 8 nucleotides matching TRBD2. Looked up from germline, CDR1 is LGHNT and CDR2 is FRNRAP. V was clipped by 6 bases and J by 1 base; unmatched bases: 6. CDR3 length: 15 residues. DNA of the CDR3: TGTGCTAGTGGCCTTCGGGGGGGCCGCACAGATACGCAGTATTTT. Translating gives CASGLRGGRTDTQYF.

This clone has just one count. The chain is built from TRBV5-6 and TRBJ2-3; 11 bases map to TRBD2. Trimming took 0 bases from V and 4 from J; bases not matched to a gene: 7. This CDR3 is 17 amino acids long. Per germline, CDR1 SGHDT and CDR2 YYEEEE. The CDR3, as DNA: TGTGCCAGCAGCTTGGGGCTAGCGGGGGGATTGTCAGATACGCAGTATTTT. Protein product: CASSLGLAGGLSDTQYF.

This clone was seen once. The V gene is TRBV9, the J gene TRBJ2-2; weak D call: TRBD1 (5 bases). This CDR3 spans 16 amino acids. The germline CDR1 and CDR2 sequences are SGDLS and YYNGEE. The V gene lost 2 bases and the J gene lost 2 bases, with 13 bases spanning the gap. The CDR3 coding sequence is TGTGCCAGCAGCGTTCAGAGGACACCTAACACCGGGGAGCTGTTTTTT. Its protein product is CASSVQRTPNTGELFF.

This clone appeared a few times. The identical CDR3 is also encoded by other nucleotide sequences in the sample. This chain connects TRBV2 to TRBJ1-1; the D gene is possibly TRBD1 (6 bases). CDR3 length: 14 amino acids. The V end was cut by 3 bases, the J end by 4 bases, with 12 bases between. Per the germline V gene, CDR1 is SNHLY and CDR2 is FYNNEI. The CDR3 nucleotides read TGTGCCAGCAGTGATTTTGGGGGCTTCACTGAAGCTTTCTTT. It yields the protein CASSDFGGFTEAFF.

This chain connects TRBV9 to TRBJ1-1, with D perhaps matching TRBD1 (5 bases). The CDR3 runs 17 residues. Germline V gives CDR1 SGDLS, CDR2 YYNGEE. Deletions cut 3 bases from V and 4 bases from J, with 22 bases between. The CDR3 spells CASSGKIGDRIGTEAFF. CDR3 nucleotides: TGTGCCAGCAGCGGGAAAATAGGGGATCGGATAGGCACTGAAGCTTTCTTT.

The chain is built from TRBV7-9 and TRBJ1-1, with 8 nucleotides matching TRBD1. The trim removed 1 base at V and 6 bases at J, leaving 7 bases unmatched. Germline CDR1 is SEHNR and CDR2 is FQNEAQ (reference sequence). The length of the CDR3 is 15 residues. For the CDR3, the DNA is TGTGCCAGCAGCTTAGAGGTCCCGGGACAGGCTGAAGCTTTCTTT. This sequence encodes CASSLEVPGQAEAFF.

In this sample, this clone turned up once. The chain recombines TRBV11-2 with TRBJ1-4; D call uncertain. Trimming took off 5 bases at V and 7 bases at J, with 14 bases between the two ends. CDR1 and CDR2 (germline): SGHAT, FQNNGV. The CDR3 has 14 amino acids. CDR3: CASSKERVSEKLFF. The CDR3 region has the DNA TGTGCCAGCAGCAAAGAGAGGGTTAGTGAAAAACTGTTTTTT.

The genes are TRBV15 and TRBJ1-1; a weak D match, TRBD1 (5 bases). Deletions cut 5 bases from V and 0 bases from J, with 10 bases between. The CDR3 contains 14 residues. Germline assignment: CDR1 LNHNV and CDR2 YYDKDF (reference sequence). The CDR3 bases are TGTGCCACCAGCGGAACAGGTCTGAACACTGAAGCTTTCTTT. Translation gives CATSGTGLNTEAFF.

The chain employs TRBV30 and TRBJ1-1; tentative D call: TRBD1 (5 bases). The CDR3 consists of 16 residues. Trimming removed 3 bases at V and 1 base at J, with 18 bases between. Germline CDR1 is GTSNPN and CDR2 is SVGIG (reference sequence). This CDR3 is CAWSVAGTLTNTEAFF. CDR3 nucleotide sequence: TGTGCCTGGAGCGTAGCGGGGACCCTTACGAACACTGAAGCTTTCTTT.

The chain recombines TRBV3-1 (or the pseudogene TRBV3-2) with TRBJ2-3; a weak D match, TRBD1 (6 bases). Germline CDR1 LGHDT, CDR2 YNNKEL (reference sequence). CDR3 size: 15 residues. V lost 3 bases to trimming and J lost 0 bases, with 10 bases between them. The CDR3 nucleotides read TGTGCCAGCAGCCAGGGGACATCTAGCACAGATACGCAGTATTTT. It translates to CASSQGTSSTDTQYF.

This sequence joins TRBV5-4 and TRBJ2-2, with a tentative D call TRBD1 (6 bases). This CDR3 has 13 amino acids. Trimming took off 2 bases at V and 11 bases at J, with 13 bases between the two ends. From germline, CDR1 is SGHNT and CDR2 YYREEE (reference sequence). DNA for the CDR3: TGTGCCAGCAGCTTACAGGGTTTAGGAGAGCTGTTTTTT. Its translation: CASSLQGLGELFF.

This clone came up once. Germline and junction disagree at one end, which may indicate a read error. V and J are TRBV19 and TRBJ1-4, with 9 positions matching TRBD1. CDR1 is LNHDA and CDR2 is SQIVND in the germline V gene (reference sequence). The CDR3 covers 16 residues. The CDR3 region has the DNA TGTGCCAGTAGCTCCGGGACAGGGTTTTCTAACGAAAAACTGTTTTTT. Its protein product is CASSSGTGFSNEKLFF.

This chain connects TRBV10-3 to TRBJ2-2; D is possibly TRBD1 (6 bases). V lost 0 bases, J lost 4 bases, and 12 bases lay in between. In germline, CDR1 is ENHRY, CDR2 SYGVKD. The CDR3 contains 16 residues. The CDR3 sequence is CAISESIEQGTGELFF. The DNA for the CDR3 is TGTGCCATCAGTGAGTCGATCGAACAGGGCACCGGGGAGCTGTTTTTT.

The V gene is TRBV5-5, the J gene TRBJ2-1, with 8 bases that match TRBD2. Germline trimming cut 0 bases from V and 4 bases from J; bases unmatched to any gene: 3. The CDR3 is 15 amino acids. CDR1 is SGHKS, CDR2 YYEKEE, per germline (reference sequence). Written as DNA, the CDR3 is TGTGCCAGCAGCTTGGCCGCTAGCGGGTACAATGAGCAGTTCTTC. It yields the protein CASSLAASGYNEQFF.

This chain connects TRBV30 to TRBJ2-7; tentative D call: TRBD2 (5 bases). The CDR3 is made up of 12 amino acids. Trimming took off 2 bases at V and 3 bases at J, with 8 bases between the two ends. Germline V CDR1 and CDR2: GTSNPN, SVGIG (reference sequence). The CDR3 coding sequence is TGTGCCTGGAGTTCGGGGTACTACGAGCAGTACTTC. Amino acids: CAWSSGYYEQYF.

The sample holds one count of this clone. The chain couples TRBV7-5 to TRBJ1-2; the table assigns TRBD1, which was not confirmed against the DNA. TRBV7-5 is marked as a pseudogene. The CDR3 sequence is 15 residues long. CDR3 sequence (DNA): TGTGCCAGAAGCTTACTTGAGACAGGGGGTTATGGCTACACCTTC. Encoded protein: CARSLLETGGYGYTF.

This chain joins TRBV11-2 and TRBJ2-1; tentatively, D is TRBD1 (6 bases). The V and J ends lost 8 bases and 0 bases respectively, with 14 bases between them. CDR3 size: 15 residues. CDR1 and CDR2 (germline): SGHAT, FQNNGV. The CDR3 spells CASRGGVGSYNEQFF. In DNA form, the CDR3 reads TGTGCCAGCCGTGGGGGCGTAGGCTCCTACAATGAGCAGTTCTTC.

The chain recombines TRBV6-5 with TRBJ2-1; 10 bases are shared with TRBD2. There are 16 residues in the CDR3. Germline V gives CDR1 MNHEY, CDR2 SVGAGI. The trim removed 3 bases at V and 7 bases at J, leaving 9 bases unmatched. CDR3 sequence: CASSYNSGGPINEQFF. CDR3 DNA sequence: TGTGCCAGCAGTTATAATAGCGGGGGGCCGATTAATGAGCAGTTCTTC.

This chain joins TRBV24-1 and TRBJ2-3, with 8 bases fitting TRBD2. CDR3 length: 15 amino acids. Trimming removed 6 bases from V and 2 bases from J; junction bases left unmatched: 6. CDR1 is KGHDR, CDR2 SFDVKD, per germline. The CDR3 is CATSRAGGNTDTQYF. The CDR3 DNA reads TGTGCCACCAGTCGCGCGGGGGGCAACACAGATACGCAGTATTTT.

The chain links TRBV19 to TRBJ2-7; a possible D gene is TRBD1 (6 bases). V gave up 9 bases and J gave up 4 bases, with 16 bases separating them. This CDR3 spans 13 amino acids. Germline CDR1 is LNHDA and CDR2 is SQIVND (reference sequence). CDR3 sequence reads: CARKSGQLYEQYF. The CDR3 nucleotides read TGTGCCAGAAAGTCCGGACAGTTATACGAGCAGTACTTC.